These 16 T cell receptor beta chains were all obtained from the same sample, sequenced in a study of spatial heterogeneity in lung cancer. TCRdb reprocessed the 5' RACE reads with MiXCR, giving one entry per CDR3 protein. This repertoire shows roughly 11,000 distinct CDR3 sequences, roughly 4% found once; its top ten account for around 6.9%. Time point noted: sample taken at primary tumor resection. The input material, whole RNA from tumor, nontumor lung or frozen PBMC, was sequenced unsorted. Source: normal lung tissue next to the tumor, taken at surgery. The receptors were gathered from a male donor with early-stage non-small cell lung cancer.

By share, this clonotype counts as medium-sized. As an off-target read in a library built for alpha chains, this beta chain has a frequency of little significance. The chain combines TRBV7-2 with TRBJ1-4; 7 bases line up with TRBD1. The junction had 5 bases not matched to a gene; V was cut back by 5 bases and J by 5 bases. Germline-derived CDR1 and CDR2 are SGHTA and FQGNSA. The CDR3 consists of 14 residues. The DNA for the CDR3 is TGTGCCAGCAGCGAAGGGGGCGCGAATGAAAAACTGTTTTTT. Translating gives CASSEGGANEKLFF. Complete variable domain (other parts from reference TRBV7-2 and TRBJ1-4): GAGVSQSPSNKVTEKGKDVELRCDPISGHTALYWYRQSLGQGLEFLIYFQGNSAPDKSGLPSDRFSAERTGGSVSTLTIQRTQQEDSAVYLCASSEGGANEKLFFGSGTQLSVL.

This clonotype was counted at least ten times. This beta chain turned up in a library designed for alpha chains; as an off-target read, its abundance says little. The J gene is TRBJ2-3, the V gene TRBV20-1; 8 bases fit TRBD2. The germline CDR1 and CDR2 sequences are DFQATT and SNEGSKA (reference sequence). The CDR3 has 15 residues. V trimming: 2 bases; J trimming: 1 base; junction bases outside the gene matches: 5. The CDR3 reads CSARTGGFGTDTQYF. As DNA, the CDR3 is TGCAGTGCTAGAACGGGGGGGTTCGGCACAGATACGCAGTATTTT.

This clonotype is deemed medium-sized (0.01 to 0.1%). For a library built for alpha chains, this beta chain is a stray read; little rests on its size. V gene TRBV6-6 combines with J gene TRBJ1-5; TRBD1 might be the D (6 bases). CDR3 length: 15 residues. Germline values: CDR1 MNHNY, CDR2 SVGAGI (reference sequence). Trimming left V 10 bases short and J 5 bases short, with 21 bases between. CDR3 region: CAISLRGGSDQPQHF. The CDR3 coding sequence is TGTGCCATCTCCTTAAGAGGGGGGAGTGATCAGCCCCAGCATTTT.

This clonotype appeared many times. This beta chain lies outside the target of a library built for alpha chains; its clone size means little. This chain connects TRBV18 to TRBJ1-2, with D uncertain. Germline assignment: CDR1 KGHSH and CDR2 LQKENI. Trimming shortened V by 6 bases and J by 6 bases, and 14 bases separated the two germline ends. The CDR3 has 13 residues. CDR3 coding DNA: TGTGCCAGCTCGCTCACAATAGGGCATGGCTACACCTTC. This encodes CASSLTIGHGYTF.

At least ten counts were recorded for this clonotype. The size of this beta chain means little, since it is a stray read in a library made for alpha chains. V usage is TRBV20-1 and J usage is TRBJ1-2; 11 bases map to TRBD1. Germline V gene lookup returns CDR1 DFQATT and CDR2 SNEGSKA (reference sequence). Trimming cost V 6 bases and J 1 base; bases outside gene matches: 13. The CDR3 covers 17 residues. CDR3 region: CSATPRGQGALNYGYTF. The CDR3, as DNA: TGCAGTGCAACTCCGCGCGGACAGGGGGCCCTTAACTATGGCTACACCTTC.

This clonotype was counted at least ten times. Since it is a stray read in a library aimed at alpha chains, this beta chain has a size that is not meaningful. This chain joins TRBV3-1 and TRBJ2-7; D perhaps matches TRBD1 (6 bases). The germline V gene has CDR1 LGHDT and CDR2 YNNKEL (reference sequence). V lost 5 bases to trimming and J lost 5 bases, with 10 bases between them. This CDR3 comprises 12 residues. In DNA, the CDR3 is TGTGCCAGCAGCTCCAGGGGAGACGAGCAGTACTTC. Translated, it gives CASSSRGDEQYF.

This clonotype was seen ten or more times. Little can be read into the size of this beta chain, an off-target read in a library designed for alpha chains. The gene calls are TRBV20-1 and TRBJ2-1; 13 nucleotides align to TRBD2. The CDR3 consists of 15 residues. Germline V gives CDR1 DFQATT, CDR2 SNEGSKA (reference sequence). V trimming: 4 bases; J trimming: 7 bases; junction bases outside the gene matches: 7. The CDR3 DNA reads as TGCAGTGCTACGGCCGGGACTAGCGGGGATAATGAGCAGTTCTTC. Translation: CSATAGTSGDNEQFF.

This clonotype has ten or more counts. Within a library made for alpha chains, this beta chain is off target, and its count is uninformative. This CDR3 reads CASSLRGRVNNEQFF. The CDR3 DNA reads TGTGCCAGCAGCTTGCGGGGGCGCGTTAACAATGAGCAGTTCTTC. The chain uses TRBV11-2 and TRBJ2-1, with a weak D call TRBD2 (7 bases). The length of the CDR3 is 15 residues. Trimming took 3 bases from V and 5 from J, leaving 14 bases between them. The germline V gene has CDR1 SGHAT and CDR2 FQNNGV.

This clonotype has only a few counts. This could be a read error, since a much larger clone is one nucleotide away. Because the library targeted alpha chains, this beta chain is an off-target read whose size means little. The gene calls are TRBV6-6 and TRBJ2-1; 9 bases fit TRBD2. The junction had 11 bases not matched to a gene; V was cut back by 10 bases and J by 10 bases. Per the germline V gene, CDR1 is MNHNY and CDR2 is SVGAGI (reference sequence). This CDR3 has 13 amino acids. CDR3 DNA sequence: TGTGCCACCCACTTCGGCGGGGGGGGGGAGCAGTTCTTC. Residues: CATHFGGGGEQFF.

This clonotype has a count of ten or more. This beta chain is a stray sequence in a library constructed for alpha chains; its clone size is not meaningful. V usage is TRBV3-1 and J usage is TRBJ2-1, with 15 bases aligning to TRBD2. Germline V gene data show CDR1 as LGHDT and CDR2 as YNNKEL (reference sequence). The V gene end was trimmed by 1 base and the J gene end by 15 bases; junction bases not matched to a gene: 10. The CDR3 extends over 16 amino acids. CDR3 bases: TGTGCCAGCAGCCAAGGTGGACTAGCGGGGGGGGCCCCCCGGTTCTTC. It is translated as CASSQGGLAGGAPRFF.

About this clonotype: This beta chain is an off-target read within a library intended for alpha chains, so its frequency means little. This sequence joins TRBV15 and TRBJ2-7, with TRBD1 matching 9 bases. After removal of 3 bases from V and 3 bases from J, the junction contained 0 bases not matched to a gene. Germline assignment: CDR1 LNHNV and CDR2 YYDKDF (reference sequence). The CDR3 runs 13 residues. CDR3 DNA sequence: TGTGCCACCAGCAGGGACAGGGGCTACGAGCAGTACTTC. Its translation: CATSRDRGYEQYF.

On this clonotype itself: This beta chain is a stray read from a library made for alpha chains; its abundance is not meaningful. The rearrangement links TRBV5-4 to TRBJ2-7; 9 bases align to TRBD2. Germline CDR1 and CDR2: SGHNT and YYREEE (reference sequence). This CDR3 is 17 amino acids long. With V trimmed by 3 bases and J by 5 bases, 15 bases remained unmatched. This chain's CDR3 is CASSSGFGSGSLNEQYF. The CDR3 DNA sequence: TGTGCCAGCAGCTCTGGTTTTGGTAGCGGGAGTCTCAACGAGCAGTACTTC.

This clonotype was recorded many times. Within a library made for alpha chains, this beta chain is off target, and its count is uninformative. The chain carries TRBV7-2 and TRBJ1-6; no firm D call. Germline-derived CDR1 and CDR2 are SGHTA and FQGNSA. Trimming removed 1 base at V and 8 bases at J, with 12 bases between. The CDR3 length is 15 residues. The chain's CDR3 is CASSLEPRPDSPLHF. The CDR3 DNA reads TGTGCCAGCAGCTTAGAACCGAGGCCGGATTCACCCCTCCACTTT.

At least ten counts were recorded for this clonotype. In a library made to pick up alpha chains, this beta chain is a stray read with a size that means little. The chain uses TRBV12-3 or TRBV12-4 and TRBJ2-1; 8 bases are shared with TRBD2. V gave up 7 bases and J gave up 5 bases; unmatched junction bases: 16. The CDR3 is made up of 17 amino acids. The CDR3 protein is CASNGKRAGAGDNEQFF. CDR3 bases: TGTGCCAGCAATGGCAAAAGGGCGGGAGCGGGGGACAATGAGCAGTTCTTC.

Judged by abundance, this clonotype is medium-sized (0.01 to 0.1%). With the library built for alpha chains, this beta chain is off target and its frequency is not meaningful. This sequence joins TRBV6-5 and TRBJ1-2; 7 bases fit TRBD1. This CDR3 comprises 13 residues. CDR1 is MNHEY, CDR2 SVGAGI, per germline. J was trimmed by 10 bases and V by 0 bases; bases with no gene match: 5. CDR3 residues: CASSYSGQLDYTF. The CDR3 bases are TGTGCCAGCAGTTACTCGGGACAGTTAGACTACACCTTC.

By sample fraction, this clonotype is medium-sized. Because the library targeted alpha chains, this beta chain is an off-target read whose size means little. The chain couples TRBV7-6 to TRBJ2-1, with TRBD2 identical over 7 bases. Germline trimming cut 6 bases from V and 7 bases from J; bases unmatched to any gene: 12. Germline CDR1 SGHVS, CDR2 FNYEAQ. The CDR3 spans 15 residues. The CDR3 spells CASRSLGGSVNEQFF. The CDR3 DNA sequence: TGTGCCAGCAGGTCTCTAGGCGGGAGTGTAAATGAGCAGTTCTTC.